The entry below describes one T cell receptor (beta chain). The data were taken from a study of shared clonotypes between healthy human individuals. The authors distributed each subset's genomic DNA evenly over several immunoSEQ plates. About 30,000 T cell genomes, or around 200 ng DNA, went into the sorted-subset replicate PCRs. Libraries were prepared by immunoSEQ multiplex PCR; TCRdb keeps only in-frame clonotypes and omits some of them. This sample has about 960,000 clones, with around three quarters found just once. Germline V gene sequence: CDR1 SGHDT, CDR2 YYEEEE. This CDR3 comprises 11 residues. Trimming took off 4 bases at V and 5 bases at J, with 6 bases between the two ends.

Sequences were obtained from memory CD4+ T cells sorted from blood. Subset denoted: CD45RA-negative fraction. The sequence derives from a young man in good health. The gene calls are TRBV5-6 and TRBJ1-2; the D is unclear. CDR3 amino acids: CASSHQYGYTF. The CDR3 region has the DNA TGTGCCAGCAGCCACCAATATGGCTACACCTTC.